This T cell receptor beta chain appears in the sequencing data of a study of shared clonotypes between healthy human individuals. Study in general: A donor's plate count was three for CD4 naive and three for CD4 memory; CD8 naive had two and CD8 memory one.

The table lists this clone with many counts. On sorted subsets, replicate PCRs used approximately 190 ng DNA, or about 33,000 T cell genomes. Measured with immunoSEQ multiplex PCR; TCRdb has only the in-frame clones, and not every one. The table shows over 950,000 clones, with 60% to 85% occurring only once. This CDR3 comprises 13 residues. The J segment lost 7 bases and the V segment lost 4 bases, leaving 5 bases of the junction unmatched. Germline assignment: CDR1 LGHNA and CDR2 YSLEER. This receptor was obtained from a man aged 18 to 29 in good health. Some clones in this sample may be carry-over from other donors' samples. This sequence joins TRBV4-3 and TRBJ1-1, with TRBD1 identical over 8 bases. The specimen was memory CD4+ T cells from PBMCs. As to subset: CD45RA-negative fraction. This CDR3 reads CASSPDREDEAFF. The CDR3 nucleotides are TGCGCCAGCAGCCCGGACAGGGAGGATGAAGCTTTCTTT.